This is a list of T cell receptor beta chains from one sample in a study of blood T cell repertoires in COVID-19. The repertoire was sequenced with immunoSEQ multiplex PCR; TCRdb's copy has only in-frame clones and lacks some. This table has roughly 17,000 clones, around nine tenths appearing once. Sequencing used peripheral blood. The receptors derive from a human donor in a cohort sampled during active COVID-19. Each CDR3 is given with its conserved first and last residue. A D gene is named only where the DNA matches it firmly. Clone size appears in some rows only: once, few, many, or a class for an expanded clone.

j_call: TRBJ1-2
d_call: -
clone_size: once
v_call: TRBV15
cdr3_aa: CATSDRDIANYGYTF
cdr3_nt: TGTGCCACCAGCGACCGGGACATAGCTAACTATGGCTACACCTTC

j_call: TRBJ2-5
d_call: -
clone_size: -
v_call: TRBV18
cdr3_aa: CASTIEVWSETQYF
cdr3_nt: TGTGCCAGCACAATAGAGGTGTGGTCAGAGACCCAGTACTTC

j_call: TRBJ1-1
d_call: -
clone_size: -
v_call: TRBV21-1
cdr3_aa: CASSKDPRRATLLTEAFF
cdr3_nt: TGTGCCAGCAGCAAAGATCCTCGCAGGGCAACGCTTCTCACTGAAGCTTTCTTT

j_call: TRBJ2-4
d_call: -
clone_size: -
v_call: TRBV15
cdr3_aa: CATSRVAAGKNIQYF
cdr3_nt: TGTGCCACCAGCAGAGTGGCGGCGGGCAAAAACATTCAGTACTTC

j_call: TRBJ1-3
d_call: TRBD1
clone_size: -
v_call: TRBV18
cdr3_aa: CASSPSGGSGNTIYF
cdr3_nt: TGTGCCAGCTCACCCTCAGGGGGCTCTGGAAACACCATATATTTT

j_call: TRBJ2-4
d_call: -
clone_size: -
v_call: TRBV28
cdr3_aa: CASSDRAGENIQYF
cdr3_nt: TGTGCCAGCAGCGATAGGGCTGGGGAGAACATTCAGTACTTC

j_call: TRBJ2-7
d_call: -
clone_size: once
v_call: TRBV6-6
cdr3_aa: CASSDRGRALEQYF
cdr3_nt: TGTGCCAGCAGTGATAGGGGAAGGGCCCTCGAGCAGTACTTC

j_call: TRBJ2-1
d_call: TRBD2
clone_size: -
v_call: TRBV6-1
cdr3_aa: CASSEARRGEVDEQFF
cdr3_nt: TGTGCCAGCAGTGAAGCACGACGGGGGGAGGTCGATGAGCAGTTCTTC

j_call: TRBJ1-1
d_call: -
clone_size: -
v_call: TRBV9
cdr3_aa: CASSVDTGMNTEAFF
cdr3_nt: TGTGCCAGCAGCGTAGATACAGGAATGAACACTGAAGCTTTCTTT

j_call: TRBJ2-2
d_call: TRBD2
clone_size: once
v_call: TRBV19
cdr3_aa: CASSIPPLELAGGRRTGELFF
cdr3_nt: TGTGCCAGTAGTATCCCCCCCCTCGAACTAGCGGGGGGGCGTCGGACCGGGGAGCTGTTTTTT

j_call: TRBJ1-2
d_call: -
clone_size: large
v_call: TRBV12-3/TRBV12-4
cdr3_aa: CASSLTGNYGYTF
cdr3_nt: TGTGCCAGCAGTTTAACAGGAAACTATGGCTACACCTTC

j_call: TRBJ2-7
d_call: -
clone_size: -
v_call: TRBV4-1
cdr3_aa: CASSRPGPGYEQYF
cdr3_nt: TGCGCCAGCAGCCGCCCAGGGCCGGGCTATGAGCAGTACTTC

j_call: TRBJ1-1
d_call: TRBD1
clone_size: -
v_call: TRBV18
cdr3_aa: CASSTGQGNTEAFF
cdr3_nt: TGTGCCAGCTCAACGGGACAGGGAAACACTGAAGCTTTCTTT

j_call: TRBJ1-5
d_call: -
clone_size: -
v_call: TRBV4-1
cdr3_aa: CASSQDGQGGEPQHF
cdr3_nt: TGCGCCAGCAGCCAAGACGGGCAGGGCGGGGAGCCCCAGCATTTT

j_call: TRBJ2-7
d_call: -
clone_size: once
v_call: TRBV6-5
cdr3_aa: CASSYKAQGAYEQYF
cdr3_nt: TGTGCCAGCAGTTACAAAGCCCAAGGGGCCTACGAGCAGTACTTC

j_call: TRBJ2-7
d_call: -
clone_size: -
v_call: TRBV28
cdr3_aa: CASSLLAGQNYYEQYF
cdr3_nt: TGTGCCAGCAGTTTATTAGCGGGACAGAATTACTACGAGCAGTACTTC

j_call: TRBJ2-1
d_call: TRBD2
clone_size: -
v_call: TRBV5-1
cdr3_aa: CASSLLGGEAYNEQFF
cdr3_nt: TGCGCCAGCAGCTTGTTGGGGGGGGAAGCCTACAATGAGCAGTTCTTC

j_call: TRBJ1-2
d_call: TRBD1
clone_size: -
v_call: TRBV5-5
cdr3_aa: CASSVSTPGQGSGYTF
cdr3_nt: TGTGCCAGCAGCGTTAGCACCCCGGGACAGGGAAGTGGCTACACCTTC

j_call: TRBJ2-5
d_call: -
clone_size: -
v_call: TRBV7-2
cdr3_aa: CASSLGGGGMETQYF
cdr3_nt: TGTGCCAGCAGCTTAGGCGGTGGGGGGATGGAGACCCAGTACTTC

j_call: TRBJ2-2
d_call: TRBD2
clone_size: once
v_call: TRBV19
cdr3_aa: CASLLAGRPTGELFF
cdr3_nt: TGTGCCAGCCTACTAGCGGGGAGACCCACCGGGGAGCTGTTTTTT

j_call: TRBJ2-1
d_call: TRBD1
clone_size: -
v_call: TRBV5-1
cdr3_aa: CASSFTTGTGGDEQFF
cdr3_nt: TGCGCCAGCAGCTTTACGACCGGGACAGGGGGCGATGAGCAGTTCTTC

j_call: TRBJ2-5
d_call: TRBD2
clone_size: once
v_call: TRBV5-4
cdr3_aa: CASSEISGGALETQYF
cdr3_nt: TGTGCCAGCAGCGAGATTAGCGGGGGGGCTTTAGAGACCCAGTACTTC

j_call: TRBJ1-5
d_call: -
clone_size: -
v_call: TRBV18
cdr3_aa: CASSPLGGGSNQPQHF
cdr3_nt: TGTGCCAGCTCACCACTGGGGGGGGGAAGCAATCAGCCCCAGCATTTT

j_call: TRBJ2-7
d_call: -
clone_size: -
v_call: TRBV6-5
cdr3_aa: CASSRGTEQYF
cdr3_nt: TGTGCCAGCAGCCGCGGGACCGAGCAGTACTTC

j_call: TRBJ1-4
d_call: -
clone_size: -
v_call: TRBV18
cdr3_aa: CASSPSLDRFEKLFF
cdr3_nt: TGTGCCAGCTCACCCTCTCTCGACAGGTTTGAAAAACTGTTTTTT

j_call: TRBJ2-7
d_call: TRBD2
clone_size: -
v_call: TRBV27
cdr3_aa: CASSGPGRARDEQYF
cdr3_nt: TGTGCCAGCAGTGGCCCCGGGAGGGCGAGGGACGAGCAGTACTTC

j_call: TRBJ1-2
d_call: TRBD1
clone_size: -
v_call: TRBV6-5
cdr3_aa: CASSPGTGSPWGYTF
cdr3_nt: TGTGCCAGCAGTCCCGGGACAGGAAGCCCTTGGGGCTACACCTTC

j_call: TRBJ2-5
d_call: TRBD2
clone_size: -
v_call: TRBV4-3
cdr3_aa: CASSQDLAGGRTQYF
cdr3_nt: TGCGCCAGCAGCCAAGATTTAGCGGGGGGGAGGACCCAGTACTTC

j_call: TRBJ1-3
d_call: TRBD1
clone_size: once
v_call: TRBV18
cdr3_aa: CASSPWTGSSGNTIYF
cdr3_nt: TGTGCCAGCTCACCTTGGACAGGCTCCTCTGGAAACACCATATATTTT

j_call: TRBJ2-5
d_call: TRBD2
clone_size: -
v_call: TRBV24-1
cdr3_aa: CATSDLATSGDDHPETQYF
cdr3_nt: TGTGCCACCAGTGATTTGGCGACTAGCGGGGACGATCATCCAGAGACCCAGTACTTC

j_call: TRBJ1-1
d_call: TRBD1
clone_size: -
v_call: TRBV9
cdr3_aa: CASSVGVDRPVNTEAFF
cdr3_nt: TGTGCCAGCAGCGTAGGAGTGGACAGGCCAGTGAACACTGAAGCTTTCTTT

j_call: TRBJ1-1
d_call: -
clone_size: -
v_call: TRBV6-5
cdr3_aa: CASSYTQGRNTEAFF
cdr3_nt: TGTGCCAGCAGTTACACACAGGGTAGGAACACTGAAGCTTTCTTT

j_call: TRBJ2-7
d_call: TRBD2
clone_size: -
v_call: TRBV7-2
cdr3_aa: CASSQKSGGRYEQYF
cdr3_nt: TGTGCCAGCAGCCAAAAAAGCGGGGGGCGATACGAGCAGTACTTC

j_call: TRBJ1-6
d_call: -
clone_size: -
v_call: TRBV12-2
cdr3_aa: CASRLGGPGQIPPNSPLHF
cdr3_nt: TGTGCAAGTCGCTTAGGGGGGCCGGGACAGATTCCACCCAATTCACCCCTCCACTTT

j_call: TRBJ2-2
d_call: -
clone_size: few
v_call: TRBV9
cdr3_aa: CASSSQRLRINTGELFF
cdr3_nt: TGTGCCAGCAGCTCCCAAAGACTAAGAATAAACACCGGGGAGCTGTTTTTT

j_call: TRBJ1-2
d_call: -
clone_size: -
v_call: TRBV18
cdr3_aa: CASSPEEYGYTF
cdr3_nt: TGTGCCAGCTCACCAGAGGAATATGGCTACACCTTC

j_call: TRBJ2-3
d_call: -
clone_size: -
v_call: TRBV6-5
cdr3_aa: CASRKESTDTQYF
cdr3_nt: TGTGCCAGCAGAAAGGAGAGCACAGATACGCAGTATTTT

j_call: TRBJ2-3
d_call: -
clone_size: -
v_call: TRBV6-6
cdr3_aa: CASRRDLYTDTQYF
cdr3_nt: TGTGCCAGCAGGCGGGACCTATACACAGATACGCAGTATTTT

j_call: TRBJ2-1
d_call: -
clone_size: -
v_call: TRBV7-9
cdr3_aa: CASSLSIGVNEQFF
cdr3_nt: TGTGCCAGCAGCTTATCGATAGGGGTGAATGAGCAGTTCTTC

j_call: TRBJ1-2
d_call: -
clone_size: -
v_call: TRBV3-1/TRBV3-2
cdr3_aa: CASSFEGGPDTF
cdr3_nt: TGTGCCAGCAGCTTCGAGGGGGGGCCCGACACCTTC

j_call: TRBJ1-6
d_call: -
clone_size: -
v_call: TRBV18
cdr3_aa: CASSPAGATPPLHF
cdr3_nt: TGTGCCAGCTCACCAGCAGGGGCAACGCCACCCCTCCACTTT

j_call: TRBJ2-5
d_call: -
clone_size: -
v_call: TRBV3-1/TRBV3-2
cdr3_aa: CASSHLKTQYF
cdr3_nt: TGTGCCAGCAGCCACTTAAAGACCCAGTACTTC

j_call: TRBJ1-6
d_call: TRBD1
clone_size: -
v_call: TRBV12-3/TRBV12-4
cdr3_aa: CASSSRDRVLHF
cdr3_nt: TGTGCCAGCAGCTCCCGAGACAGGGTACTCCACTTT

j_call: TRBJ2-4
d_call: -
clone_size: -
v_call: TRBV28
cdr3_aa: CASSQGGTGTGVQYF
cdr3_nt: TGTGCCAGCAGCCAAGGGGGAACCGGGACCGGGGTTCAGTACTTC

j_call: TRBJ1-4
d_call: TRBD1
clone_size: -
v_call: TRBV9
cdr3_aa: CASSPRQGLTNEKLFF
cdr3_nt: TGTGCCAGCAGCCCGAGACAGGGGCTAACTAATGAAAAACTGTTTTTT

j_call: TRBJ2-2
d_call: -
clone_size: -
v_call: TRBV7-6
cdr3_aa: CASSSGTVNTGELFF
cdr3_nt: TGTGCCAGCAGCTCGGGGACTGTAAACACCGGGGAGCTGTTTTTT

j_call: TRBJ1-5
d_call: TRBD1
clone_size: -
v_call: TRBV28
cdr3_aa: CASSLTGALSNQPQHF
cdr3_nt: TGTGCCAGCAGCCTCACAGGGGCCCTTAGCAATCAGCCCCAGCATTTT

j_call: TRBJ1-4
d_call: TRBD1
clone_size: -
v_call: TRBV14
cdr3_aa: CASSQDWARGREKLFF
cdr3_nt: TGTGCCAGCAGCCAAGATTGGGCCAGGGGGCGTGAAAAACTGTTTTTT

j_call: TRBJ2-5
d_call: -
clone_size: once
v_call: TRBV19
cdr3_aa: CASSQRAAFLGETQYF
cdr3_nt: TGTGCCAGTAGTCAGCGGGCCGCCTTCCTCGGGGAGACCCAGTACTTC

j_call: TRBJ1-3
d_call: -
clone_size: -
v_call: TRBV19
cdr3_aa: CASSATTLGNTIYF
cdr3_nt: TGTGCCAGTAGTGCCACTACGCTCGGAAACACCATATATTTT

j_call: TRBJ1-5
d_call: TRBD1
clone_size: -
v_call: TRBV5-5
cdr3_aa: CASSKGQPQSAQHF
cdr3_nt: TGTGCCAGCAGCAAGGGACAGCCGCAATCAGCCCAGCATTTT

j_call: TRBJ2-7
d_call: TRBD1
clone_size: -
v_call: TRBV11-3
cdr3_aa: CASSLGDSGEQYF
cdr3_nt: TGTGCCAGCAGCTTGGGGGACAGTGGCGAGCAGTACTTC

j_call: TRBJ2-1
d_call: -
clone_size: -
v_call: TRBV5-1
cdr3_aa: CASNKNRQGSYNEQFF
cdr3_nt: TGCGCCAGCAACAAGAACAGGCAAGGCTCCTACAATGAGCAGTTCTTC